This TCR beta chain was profiled in a study of brain T cells in children with intractable seizures. Study-wide points: HCMV serostatus was not known, and viral specificity came from CDR3 similarity only. Pre-surgery blood may have been undersampled, hiding some clones.

On this clone itself: The antigen is unknown.

The germline V gene encodes CDR1 GTSNPN and CDR2 SVGIG (reference sequence). The CDR3 is made up of 13 amino acids. V lost 7 bases, J lost 9 bases, and 7 bases stayed unmatched. Only cases whose brain tissue showed the highest T cell transcript signatures were sequenced. Before surgery, patients took at least one anti-epileptic drug. Produced via immunoSEQ multiplex PCR; TCRdb's table is partial and in-frame only. In the table there are about 22,000 clones, approximately 94% of which are singletons. The specimen comprised peripheral blood, sampled at surgery. This sequence joins TRBV30 and TRBJ2-1; 12 bases are shared with TRBD2. This TCR was sampled from a boy aged 5-17 years with focal cortical dysplasia and intractable seizures. The CDR3 spells CASRLAGVSEQFF. Written as DNA, the CDR3 is TGTGCCTCAAGACTAGCGGGAGTGTCTGAGCAGTTCTTC. Together with reference TRBV30 and TRBJ2-1, the CDR3 gives the full variable domain: SQTIHQWPATLVQPVGSPLSLECTVEGTSNPNLYWYRQAAGRGLQLLFYSVGIGQISSEVPQNLSASRPQDRQFILSSKKLLLSDSGFYLCASRLAGVSEQFFGPGTRLTVL.